This TCR beta chain was captured in a study of type 1 regulatory T cells (dated by TCRdb to about 2021). At the level of the whole study: The study characterized an in vitro protocol that generated a Tr1-enriched, alloantigen-specific CD4 T cell product named T-allo10. Patients with hematological malignancies who were receiving allogeneic hematopoietic stem cell transplantation were the group in which T-allo10 was being clinically evaluated.

As concerns this clonotype: What this receptor recognizes is not known. Base-call qualities are not available, and no considerably larger clone is one nucleotide away.

Sequencing took place on an Illumina MiSeq. TCRdb trimmed public reads at Q25 via fastp, called clones via MiXCR and kept in-frame beta chains. Merged by CDR3 protein, the rows form single entries marked with the most common genes and DNA. The sample contains around 62,000 distinct CDR3 sequences, 50% to 70% of them found a single time. The biggest ten clones account for 6% to 9% of the sample. T-allo10 cells derived from donors were reported to be host alloantigen-specific and anergic, and to suppress in an alloantigen-specific manner. Germline trimming amounts to 0 bases on V and 7 bases on J, with 0 as the count of junction bases outside the gene matches. There are 13 amino acids in the CDR3, from cysteine to phenylalanine inclusive. Only the CDR3 portion is preserved as DNA: 39 bases, with reading frame beginning at the first base. CDR1 and CDR2 are drawn from the germline V gene: SGDLS, YYNGEE.

The chain employs TRBV9 and TRBJ1-4, and 7 junction bases match TRBD1. The clonotype comes from a human donor in good health. The sequencing sample was made of cultured T cells, either the whole culture or a sorted T cell fraction (not recorded which). The cell subset or site label for this specimen denotes: Tr1-enriched cell product generated in vitro against host alloantigens. The nucleotide sequence is TGTGCCAGCAGCGTAGGACAGGGTGAAAAACTGTTTTTT. Translated, this gives CASSVGQGEKLFF.